The source of this T cell receptor beta chain is a study of blood T cells in healthy people across ages. General observations from the study: Roughly linear age-related decline in beta diversity appeared, significant by age about 37. The study found more naive CD4+ cells and higher diversity in long-lived than aged donors.

PCR was performed a second time for roughly 7 to 12 cycles using a sample-barcoded 5' primer and a J-beta primer mix. No fewer than 3 million CDR3-containing paired-end reads came from each sample. TCRdb analysed the 5' RACE reads with MiXCR anew, one entry per CDR3 protein. The sample lists almost 550,000 distinct CDR3 sequences, more than 20% seen once, with under 9% in the top ten. Comments on this clonotype: Its matching antigen is unknown.

Germline-derived CDR1 and CDR2 are LGHNA and YSLEER. V lost 1 base and J lost 3; bases outside the gene matches: 5. The CDR3 contains 17 residues. This sample also belongs to another study, concerning T cells of mothers and their children.

V is TRBV4-3 and J is TRBJ2-1; 11 nucleotides line up with TRBD2. The sequenced material came from blood. This TCR came from a boy aged 5 to 17 in good health. CDR3 region: CASSQGPSGGNYNEQFF. The CDR3 nucleotides are TGCGCCAGCAGCCAAGGCCCTAGCGGGGGGAACTACAATGAGCAGTTCTTC.